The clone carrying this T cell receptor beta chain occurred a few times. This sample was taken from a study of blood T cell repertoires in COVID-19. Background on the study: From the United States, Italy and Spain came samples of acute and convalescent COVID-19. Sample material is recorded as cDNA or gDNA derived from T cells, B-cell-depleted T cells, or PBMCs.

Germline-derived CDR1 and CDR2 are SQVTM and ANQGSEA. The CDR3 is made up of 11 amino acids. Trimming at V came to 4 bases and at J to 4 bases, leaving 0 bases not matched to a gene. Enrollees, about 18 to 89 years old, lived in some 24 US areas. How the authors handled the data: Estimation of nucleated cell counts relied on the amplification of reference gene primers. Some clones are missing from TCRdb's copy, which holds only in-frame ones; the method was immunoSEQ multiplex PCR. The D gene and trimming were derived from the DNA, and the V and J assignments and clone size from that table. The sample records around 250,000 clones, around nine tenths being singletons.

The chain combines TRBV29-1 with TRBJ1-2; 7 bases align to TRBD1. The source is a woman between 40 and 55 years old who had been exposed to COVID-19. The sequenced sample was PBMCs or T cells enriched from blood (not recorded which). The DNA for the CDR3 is TGCAGCGTTGGGGACAGCTATGGCTACACCTTC. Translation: CSVGDSYGYTF.